This TCR beta chain was retrieved from a study of T cell clones after liver transplantation (dated by TCRdb to about 2019). With respect to the entire study: ITN030ST, the source of the samples, was a randomized trial that attempted immunosuppression withdrawal within 2 years of liver transplantation. Tolerance was defined as complete immunosuppression withdrawal for at least one year with no rise in liver enzymes beyond twice the upper limit of normal. As an antigen-independent comparator for donor-reactive sequences, third party-reactive TCRbeta sequences were also identified from pre-transplant MLRs. Three of the eight recipients were HCV-positive; the others were transplanted for non-autoimmune, non-viral indications. Blood samples were collected pre-transplant, pre-randomization before withdrawal, and post-randomization after either complete withdrawal or failed withdrawal. Subjects received no induction therapy and standard immunosuppression until randomization at 12-24 months post-transplant. A cohort of 8 liver transplant recipients was studied, of whom 3 were classified as tolerant and 5 as non-tolerant. Donor-reactive T cell clones were identified by TCRbeta sequencing following a pre-transplant mixed lymphocyte reaction and were subsequently tracked in post-transplant blood.

High-throughput TCRbeta CDR3 sequencing of frozen genomic DNA was performed by immunoSEQ, including PCR amplification, mapping, bias correction and internal controls. The study's processing was this. Productive rearrangements were retained, and unique TCRbeta sequences were defined by the CDR3 nucleotide sequence together with the V and J gene. Donor-reactive sequences required at least 5-fold expansion in CFSE-low cells versus unstimulated pre-transplant cells and at least 0.01% frequency. Minimum frequency thresholds were set for each subject on the basis of the unstimulated sample with the lowest template count, so that a detection power of at least 90% was ensured. Repertoire turnover was measured by Jensen-Shannon divergence between the top 1000 TCRbeta sequences post- and pre-transplant. Two-sided Fisher's exact tests were used to test for changes in the detection of donor-reactive sequences. TCRdb re-hosts the immuneACCESS table, in-frame sequences only. Its copies lack some clones; in the studies checked, an unresolved V gene accounts for under half of them, and the cause for the rest is not known. That table supplies the V and J calls and clone size; D and trimming were determined from the DNA. The sample table records tens of thousands of clones; 70% of these occur just once. In total, the top ten clones hold about 2.7% of the sample.

Concerning this clone itself: What antigen it recognizes has not been identified. The record has no base qualities; no much larger clone is one base away.

Unstimulated PBMCs, after thawing, were stained for CD3, CD4 and CD8 and then FACS-sorted into CD3+CD4+ and CD3+CD8+ populations. Each of the 8 studied subjects was randomized to immunosuppression withdrawal. Genomic DNA was isolated with the Qiagen DNeasy Blood and Tissue Kit. Overall results and qualifications from the work: The conclusions were preliminary, being limited by small, heterogeneous patient numbers and by non-standardized post-transplant time points. In two subjects, low numbers of available donor cells limited the measurable donor-reactive repertoire. In 5 of 8 subjects, circulating donor-reactive CD4 TCRbeta sequences decreased significantly after transplant, regardless of tolerance or HCV status. Donor-reactive sequences declined more than third party-reactive ones, suggesting partial antigen-specific deletion unrelated to withdrawal success. Once repertoire turnover was taken into account, donor-reactive detection showed a significant reduction for CD4 in 7 of 8 subjects and for CD8 in 8 of 8. Because allograft tissue specimens were not available, migration of donor-reactive T cells into the graft, rather than deletion, may have occurred.

CDR1 MDHEN and CDR2 SYDVKM are derived from the germline V gene. Here V drops 5 bases and J drops 4 bases, and the junction holds 9 bases not matched to any gene. The CDR3 contains 15 residues, cysteine and phenylalanine counted. Only the CDR3 portion is preserved as DNA: 45 bases, with reading frame beginning at the first base. This chain is built from TRBV28 and TRBJ2-7, with 9 bases in between that match TRBD1. This specimen consisted of CD4+ T cells from blood, obtained at the approximately 15-month timepoint. The sequence derives from a human patient who received a liver transplant. Once a transplant has taken place, some T cells may be donor derived. The DNA reads as follows: TGTGCCAGCAGTACCCCCGGACAGGGGTATTACGAGCAGTACTTC. This yields the protein CASSTPGQGYYEQYF.